This T cell receptor beta chain was captured by sequencing in a study of blood T cell repertoires in COVID-19. About the study: Both acute and convalescent COVID-19 samples were obtained from the United States, Italy and Spain.

Authors' data handling: Amplifying reference gene primers gave estimates of nucleated cell counts. The assay was immunoSEQ multiplex PCR, and TCRdb's table has in-frame clones only and misses some. V, J and clone size reflect that table, while D and trimming were determined from the DNA. The sample records 160,000 or so clones, about four fifths being singletons. Germline CDR1 is SSHAT and CDR2 is FNYEAQ (reference sequence). The CDR3 is made up of 14 amino acids. About this clone itself: The junction differs from germline at one of its ends, possibly a read error.

Sequences were obtained from peripheral blood. This TCR derives from a man in his sixties or seventies with active or convalescent COVID-19. J is TRBJ2-1 and V is TRBV7-7, with 9 bases that match TRBD1. The CDR3 here is CASSSGQGLNEQFF. The CDR3 nucleotides read TGTGCTAGCAGCTCGGGACAGGGTTTAAATGAGCAGTTCTTC.